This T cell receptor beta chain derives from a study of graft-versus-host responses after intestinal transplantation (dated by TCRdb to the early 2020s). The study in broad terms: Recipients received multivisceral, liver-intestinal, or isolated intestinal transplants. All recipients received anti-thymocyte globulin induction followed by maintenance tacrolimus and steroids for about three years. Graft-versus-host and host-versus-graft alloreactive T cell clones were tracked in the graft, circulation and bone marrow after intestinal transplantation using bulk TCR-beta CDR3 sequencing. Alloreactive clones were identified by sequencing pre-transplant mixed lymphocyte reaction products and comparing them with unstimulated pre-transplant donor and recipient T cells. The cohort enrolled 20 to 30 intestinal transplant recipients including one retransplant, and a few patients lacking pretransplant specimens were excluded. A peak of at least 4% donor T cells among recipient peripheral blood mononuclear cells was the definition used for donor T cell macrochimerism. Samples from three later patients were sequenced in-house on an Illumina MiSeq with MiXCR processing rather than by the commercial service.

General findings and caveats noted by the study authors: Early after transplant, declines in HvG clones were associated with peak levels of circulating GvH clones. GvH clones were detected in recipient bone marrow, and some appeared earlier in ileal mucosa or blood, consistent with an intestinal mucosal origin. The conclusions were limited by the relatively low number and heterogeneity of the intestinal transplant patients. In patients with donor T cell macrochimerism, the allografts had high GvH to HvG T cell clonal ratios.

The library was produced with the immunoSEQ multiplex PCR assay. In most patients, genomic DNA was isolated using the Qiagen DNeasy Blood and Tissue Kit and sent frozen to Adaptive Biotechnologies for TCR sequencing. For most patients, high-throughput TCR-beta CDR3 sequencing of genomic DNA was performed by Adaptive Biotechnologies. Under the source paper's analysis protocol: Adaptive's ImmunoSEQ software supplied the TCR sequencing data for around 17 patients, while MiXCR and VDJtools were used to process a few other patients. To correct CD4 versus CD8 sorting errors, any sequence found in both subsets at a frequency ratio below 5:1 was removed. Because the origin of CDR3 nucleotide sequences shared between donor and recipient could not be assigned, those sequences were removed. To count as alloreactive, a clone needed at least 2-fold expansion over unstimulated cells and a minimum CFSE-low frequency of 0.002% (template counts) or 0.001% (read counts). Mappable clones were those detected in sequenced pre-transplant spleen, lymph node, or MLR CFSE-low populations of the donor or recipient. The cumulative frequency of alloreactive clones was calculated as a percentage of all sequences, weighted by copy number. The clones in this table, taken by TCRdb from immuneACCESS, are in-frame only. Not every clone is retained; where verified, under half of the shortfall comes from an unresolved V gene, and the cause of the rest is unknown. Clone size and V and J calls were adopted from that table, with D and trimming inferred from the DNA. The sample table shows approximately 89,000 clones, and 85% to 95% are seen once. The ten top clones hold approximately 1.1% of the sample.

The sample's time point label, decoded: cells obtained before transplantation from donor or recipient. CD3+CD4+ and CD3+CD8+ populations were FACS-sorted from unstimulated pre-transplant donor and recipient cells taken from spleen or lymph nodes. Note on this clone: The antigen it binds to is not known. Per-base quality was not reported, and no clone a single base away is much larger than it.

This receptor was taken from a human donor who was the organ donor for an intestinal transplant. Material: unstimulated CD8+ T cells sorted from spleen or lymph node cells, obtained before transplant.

CDR3 protein: CASSSEPIIFETQYF. In nucleotides, the sequence is TGTGCCAGCAGCTCAGAACCCATCATCTTTGAGACCCAGTACTTC. The chain was built from TRBV7-3 and TRBJ2-5; the D gene cannot be named for sure. CDR1 and CDR2, per the germline V gene, are SGHTA and FQGTGA. V is clipped by 4 bases and J by 5 bases, and the sequence between their germline boundaries is 17 bases long. There are 15 amino acids in the CDR3, from cysteine to phenylalanine inclusive. Only the CDR3 region is kept as DNA, spanning 45 bases read in frame from base 1.